The T cell receptor (beta chain) described here comes from a study of CD8 T cells in Susac syndrome. Study findings and constraints: The study recognized that its TCR sequencing and HLA analysis covered a relatively small number of individuals. When the CD4+ T cell repertoires of patients with Susac syndrome were examined, they did not show any clonal expansion.

An amount of RNA that ranged from 0.5 to 1 ug was reverse transcribed with random hexamers. Across 54 Vbeta and 13 Jbeta, immunoSEQ multiplex PCR amplified TCR beta CDR3. TCRdb reprocessed the immunoSEQ multiplex PCR reads with MiXCR, giving one entry per CDR3 protein. The sample records approximately 180,000 distinct CDR3 sequences, over 75% being singletons. Purification of the CD8+ and CD4+ T cells relied on negative isolation, and TEMRA cells underwent FACS enrichment. Germline trimming cut 3 bases from V and 7 bases from J; bases unmatched to any gene: 5. The CDR3 length is 14 residues. CDR1 is SGHRS, CDR2 YFSETQ, per germline. Details on this clonotype: Its antigen is not known.

Sequencing was carried out using CD4+ T cells from PBMCs. This TCR came from a human donor with Susac syndrome. The chain employs TRBV5-1 and TRBJ2-1, with 9 bases that match TRBD2. The CDR3, as DNA: TGCGCCAGCAGCTCTAGTAGCGGGGGTAATGAGCAGTTCTTC. Translated: CASSSSSGGNEQFF.